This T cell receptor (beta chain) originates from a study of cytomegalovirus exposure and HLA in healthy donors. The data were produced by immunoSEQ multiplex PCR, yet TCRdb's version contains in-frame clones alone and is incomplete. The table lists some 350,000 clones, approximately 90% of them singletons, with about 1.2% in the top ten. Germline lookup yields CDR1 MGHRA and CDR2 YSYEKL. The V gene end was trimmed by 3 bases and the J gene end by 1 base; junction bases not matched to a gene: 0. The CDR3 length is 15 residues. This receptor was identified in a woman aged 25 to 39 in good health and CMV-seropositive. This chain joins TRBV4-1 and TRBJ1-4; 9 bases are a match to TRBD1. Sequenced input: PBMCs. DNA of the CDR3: TGCGCCAGCAGCCAGGACAGGGGAACTAATGAAAAACTGTTTTTT. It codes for CASSQDRGTNEKLFF.